The rows below give T cell receptor beta chains drawn from one sample of a study of shared clonotypes between healthy human individuals. Measured with immunoSEQ multiplex PCR; TCRdb has only the in-frame clones, and not every one. Here the sample spans some 2 million clones, approximately 94% being singletons. Sequencing was done on a sample of naive CD8+ T cells sorted from blood. The origin of the receptors is a man younger than 35 in good health. Both conserved end residues are part of each CDR3. The order of the fields is J gene, clone size, V gene, D gene, CDR3 DNA, CDR3 protein. The D gene is left open where the match is weak. The size entry is marked missing in some rows and otherwise reads once, few, many or a size class.

>TRBJ2-3|NA|TRBV7-9|TRBD2
TGTGCCAGCAGCCCGACTAGCGGGGGAGCAGATACGCAGTATTTT
CASSPTSGGADTQYF
>TRBJ1-6|NA|TRBV6-5|NA
TGTGCCAGCAGTGGAGACGGAAATTCACCCCTCCACTTT
CASSGDGNSPLHF
>TRBJ2-2|NA|TRBV7-9|NA
TGTGCCAGCAGCTTAGCTCAGACTGGGACCGGGGAGCTGTTTTTT
CASSLAQTGTGELFF
>TRBJ2-7|NA|TRBV4-1|NA
TGCGCCAGCAGCCAAGGTCCCGGGTACGAGCAGTACTTC
CASSQGPGYEQYF
>TRBJ2-2|NA|TRBV6-5|NA
TGTGCCAGCAGTTTAGTGGGGGGGAACACCGGGGAGCTGTTTTTT
CASSLVGGNTGELFF
>TRBJ2-3|NA|TRBV6-6|TRBD2
TGTGCCAGCAGTTACTTAGGGGGACTAGGATCAGATACGCAGTATTTT
CASSYLGGLGSDTQYF
>TRBJ1-1|NA|TRBV7-9|NA
TGTGCCAGCAGCTTAGTAGGAGGGGACACTGAAGCTTTCTTT
CASSLVGGDTEAFF
>TRBJ2-2|NA|TRBV9|TRBD2
TGTGCCAGCAGCGTCGAATCACCGGGACTAGCGGAATCCGGGGAGCTGTTTTTT
CASSVESPGLAESGELFF
>TRBJ2-3|NA|TRBV27|NA
TGTGCCAGCAGTTCTCCACTTTCGGGCACAGATACGCAGTATTTT
CASSSPLSGTDTQYF
>TRBJ2-1|once|TRBV21-1|NA
TGTGCCAGGGGATACCGGACTAGCGGGTACAATGAGCAGTTCTTC
CARGYRTSGYNEQFF
>TRBJ2-1|NA|TRBV28|TRBD1
TGTGCCAGCGGCCGGGACAGGGGAGCCAATGAGCAGTTCTTC
CASGRDRGANEQFF
>TRBJ1-2|NA|TRBV4-1|NA
TGCGCCAGCAGCCAAGATGAATTTGGGGGGCTCTATGGCTACACCTTC
CASSQDEFGGLYGYTF
>TRBJ2-7|NA|TRBV5-1|NA
TGCGCCAGCAGCTTGGCCGCAGGCCATAGCGAGCAGTACTTC
CASSLAAGHSEQYF
>TRBJ2-2|NA|TRBV6-5|NA
TGTGCCAGCAGTTACGGTAGCGCAGTCGGGGAGCTGTTTTTT
CASSYGSAVGELFF
>TRBJ2-7|NA|TRBV7-8|TRBD1
TGTGCCAGCAGCCAGGGGGAAGGTTGGAACGAGCAGTACTTC
CASSQGEGWNEQYF
>TRBJ1-1|NA|TRBV28|TRBD1
TGTGCCAGCAGTTTTGCGGGACAGCAACCGGGGGAAGCTTTCTTT
CASSFAGQQPGEAFF
>TRBJ2-1|NA|TRBV5-6|NA
TGTGCCAGCAGCTTGCTCGCGGACAATGAGCAGTTCTTC
CASSLLADNEQFF
>TRBJ2-7|NA|TRBV4-1|TRBD2
TGCGCCAGCAGCCAAGGCCCGGGACTAGCGGGGAACTCCTACGAGCAGTACTTC
CASSQGPGLAGNSYEQYF
>TRBJ2-1|NA|TRBV28|NA
TGTGCCAGCAGTTTGGGTCCCCCCAGCTCCTACAATGAGCAGTTCTTC
CASSLGPPSSYNEQFF
>TRBJ2-7|NA|TRBV5-6|TRBD1
TGTGCCAGCAGCCAGGGACAGGGTGTTGGCTACGAGCAGTACTTC
CASSQGQGVGYEQYF
>TRBJ2-1|NA|TRBV19|NA
TGTGCCAGTAGTTGGTCAGAGAATTACAATGAGCAGTTCTTC
CASSWSENYNEQFF
>TRBJ1-2|once|TRBV10-3|NA
TGTGCCATCAGTGAGCTAGGGGTAGAGTATGGCTACACCTTC
CAISELGVEYGYTF
>TRBJ2-1|once|TRBV5-1|NA
TGCGCCAGCAGCTTGAATGGCCCCAATCAGCAGTTCTTC
CASSLNGPNQQFF
>TRBJ2-1|NA|TRBV5-1|TRBD2
TGCGCCAGCAGCTTGGTGGGACTAAGCAATGAGCAGTTCTTC
CASSLVGLSNEQFF
>TRBJ1-1|NA|TRBV27|TRBD1
TGTGCCAGCAGTTTATATCCAGGGGGGGGCACTGAAGCTTTCTTT
CASSLYPGGGTEAFF
>TRBJ2-1|NA|TRBV4-3|NA
TGCGCCAGCAGCCCAACGGGAGTTTCTAATGAGCAGTTCTTC
CASSPTGVSNEQFF
>TRBJ2-7|NA|TRBV9|TRBD2
TGTGCCAGCAGCCCTAGTGGTAGCGGGGCCTACGAGCAGTACTTC
CASSPSGSGAYEQYF
>TRBJ2-5|NA|TRBV6-1|NA
TGTGCCAGCAGTGAAACTTCCGGCGAGACCCAGTACTTC
CASSETSGETQYF
>TRBJ1-4|NA|TRBV9|TRBD1
TGTGCCAGCAGCGCACCGACAGGGGGGAATGAAAAACTGTTTTTT
CASSAPTGGNEKLFF
>TRBJ1-1|NA|TRBV4-1|NA
TGCGCCAGCAGCCACCGTCGGAACACTGAAGCTTTCTTT
CASSHRRNTEAFF
>TRBJ2-7|NA|TRBV9|TRBD2
TGTGCCAGCAGCGAACTAGCGGGGGCCTACGAGCAGTACTTC
CASSELAGAYEQYF
>TRBJ1-3|NA|TRBV7-9|NA
TGTGCCAGCAGCTTAGAAGGAGCTGCCTCTGGAAACACCATATATTTT
CASSLEGAASGNTIYF
>TRBJ2-7|NA|TRBV5-6|NA
TGTGCCAGCAGCTTCTGGACCGCCTACGAGCAGTACTTC
CASSFWTAYEQYF
>TRBJ2-7|once|TRBV7-2|NA
TGTGCCAGCAGCTTACTCGCCGGGTCCAGCTCCTACGAGCAGTACTTC
CASSLLAGSSSYEQYF
>TRBJ2-7|NA|TRBV27|NA
TGTGCCAGCAGTTTAAGGGGTCGGGGAGGCGGAGGCTACGAGCAGTACTTC
CASSLRGRGGGGYEQYF
>TRBJ2-3|NA|TRBV10-3|NA
TGTGCCATCACCCCTGGCGGCGCCACAGATACGCAGTATTTT
CAITPGGATDTQYF
>TRBJ1-1|NA|TRBV10-3|NA
TGTGCCATCAGTGAGCAGGGAGAATGGACTGAAGCTTTCTTT
CAISEQGEWTEAFF
>TRBJ2-2|NA|TRBV30|NA
TGTGCCTGGAGACTAGTCACGAACACCGGGGAGCTGTTTTTT
CAWRLVTNTGELFF
>TRBJ1-5|NA|TRBV6-5|NA
TGTGCCAGCGGACCAAACAGGGCCCCGAATCAGCCCCAGCATTTT
CASGPNRAPNQPQHF
>TRBJ2-1|NA|TRBV7-9|TRBD2
TGTGCCAGCAGCTCCCAACGACTAGCGGGGTATTACAATGAGCAGTTCTTC
CASSSQRLAGYYNEQFF
>TRBJ2-7|NA|TRBV6-6|NA
TGTGCCAGCAGTTCGGACTCTTACGAGCAGTACTTC
CASSSDSYEQYF
>TRBJ1-1|NA|TRBV6-4|TRBD1
TGTGCCAGCAGTGACCGGACAGGGGGTAGGACTGAAGCTTTCTTT
CASSDRTGGRTEAFF
>TRBJ2-2|NA|TRBV6-1|NA
TGTGCCAGCAGTGAAGCGTACGGATACACCGGGGAGCTGTTTTTT
CASSEAYGYTGELFF
>TRBJ1-3|NA|TRBV14|NA
TGTGCCAGCAGTCTCTTAAGGGACACCATATATTTT
CASSLLRDTIYF
>TRBJ2-3|NA|TRBV6-5|NA
TGTGCCAGCAGTTACTCCCGGCCTGCTCCAGATACGCAGTATTTT
CASSYSRPAPDTQYF
>TRBJ2-2|NA|TRBV10-3|TRBD2
TGTGCCATCGGTGATAGCGGGAGGGCCACCGGGGAGCTGTTTTTT
CAIGDSGRATGELFF
>TRBJ1-4|NA|TRBV2|NA
TGTGCCAGCAGTGGAGGGGGGGAGCATGAAAAACTGTTTTTT
CASSGGGEHEKLFF
>TRBJ2-2|NA|TRBV15|NA
TGTGCCACCAGCAGTTATCCGGGACAAATGAACACCGGGGAGCTGTTTTTT
CATSSYPGQMNTGELFF
>TRBJ1-2|once|TRBV20-1|NA
TGCAGTCTGGACACTATGGATGGCTACACCTTC
CSLDTMDGYTF
>TRBJ2-7|NA|TRBV2|NA
TGTGCCAGCAGTGAGCCATTAGCGGTGAGCTCCTACGAGCAGTACTTC
CASSEPLAVSSYEQYF
>TRBJ2-2|NA|TRBV29-1|NA
TGCAGCGTTGTTACGTCGGGAGTGAGTACCGGGGAGCTGTTTTTT
CSVVTSGVSTGELFF
>TRBJ2-1|NA|TRBV11-2|NA
TGTGCCAGCAGCGCATTCGGGGATGAGCAGTTCTTC
CASSAFGDEQFF
>TRBJ1-6|NA|TRBV19|NA
TGTGCCAGTAGCGCCCGACCTAGGACGAATAATTCACCCCTCCACTTT
CASSARPRTNNSPLHF